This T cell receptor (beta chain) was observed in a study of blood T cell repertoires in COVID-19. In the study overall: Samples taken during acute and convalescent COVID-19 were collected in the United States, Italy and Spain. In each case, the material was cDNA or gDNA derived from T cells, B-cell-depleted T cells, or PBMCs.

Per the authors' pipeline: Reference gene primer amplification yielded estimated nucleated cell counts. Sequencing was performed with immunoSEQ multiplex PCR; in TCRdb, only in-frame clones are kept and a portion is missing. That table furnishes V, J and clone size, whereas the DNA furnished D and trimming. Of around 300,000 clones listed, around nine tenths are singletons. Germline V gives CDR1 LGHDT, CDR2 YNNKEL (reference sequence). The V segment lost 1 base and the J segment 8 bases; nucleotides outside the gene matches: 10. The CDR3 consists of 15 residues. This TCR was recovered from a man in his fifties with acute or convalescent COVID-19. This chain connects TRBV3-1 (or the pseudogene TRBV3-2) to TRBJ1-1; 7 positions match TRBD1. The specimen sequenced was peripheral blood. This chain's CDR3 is CASSQVRNRGREAFF. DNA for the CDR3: TGTGCCAGCAGCCAAGTTCGAAACAGGGGACGGGAAGCTTTCTTT.